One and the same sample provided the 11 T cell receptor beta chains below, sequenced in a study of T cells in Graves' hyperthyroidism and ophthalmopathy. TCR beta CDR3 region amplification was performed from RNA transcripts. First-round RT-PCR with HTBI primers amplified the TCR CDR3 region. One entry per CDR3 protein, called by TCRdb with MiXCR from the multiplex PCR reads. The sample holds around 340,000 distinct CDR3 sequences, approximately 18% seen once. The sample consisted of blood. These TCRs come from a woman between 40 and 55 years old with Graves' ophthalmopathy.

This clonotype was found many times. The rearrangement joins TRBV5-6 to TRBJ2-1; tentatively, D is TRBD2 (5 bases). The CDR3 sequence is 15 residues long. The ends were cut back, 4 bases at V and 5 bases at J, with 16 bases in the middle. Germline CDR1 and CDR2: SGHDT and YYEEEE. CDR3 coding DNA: TGTGCCAGCAGCCTCGTACTAGTGCTAAACAATGAGCAGTTCTTC. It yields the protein CASSLVLVLNNEQFF.

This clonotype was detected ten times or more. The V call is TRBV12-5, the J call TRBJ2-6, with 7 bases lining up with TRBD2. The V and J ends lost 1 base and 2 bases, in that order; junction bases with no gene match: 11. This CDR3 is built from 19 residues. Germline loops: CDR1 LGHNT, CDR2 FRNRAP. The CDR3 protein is CASGLGGSGLLPGANVLTF. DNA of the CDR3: TGTGCTAGTGGTTTGGGCGGGAGTGGCCTCCTCCCTGGGGCCAACGTCCTGACTTTC.

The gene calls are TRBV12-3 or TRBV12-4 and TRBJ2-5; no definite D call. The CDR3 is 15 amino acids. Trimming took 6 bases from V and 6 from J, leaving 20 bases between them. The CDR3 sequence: CASSPSLENKQTQYF. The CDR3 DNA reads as TGTGCCAGCAGCCCCAGCTTGGAAAACAAACAGACCCAGTACTTC.

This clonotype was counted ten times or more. In nucleotides, the CDR3 is TGTGCCAGCTCGGACGAGGGAGGCACAGATACGCAGTATTTT. Protein: CASSDEGGTDTQYF. The chain recombines TRBV12-3 or TRBV12-4 with TRBJ2-3, with D perhaps TRBD2 (5 bases). This CDR3 has 14 residues. V lost 8 bases, J lost 1 base, and 13 bases lay in between.

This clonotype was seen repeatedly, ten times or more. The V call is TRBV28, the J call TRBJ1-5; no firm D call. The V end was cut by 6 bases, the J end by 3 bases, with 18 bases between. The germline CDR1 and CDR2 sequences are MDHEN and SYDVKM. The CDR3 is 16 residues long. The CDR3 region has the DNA TGTGCCAGCAGCCCTCGGGGTACCGGAGTCAATCAGCCCCAGCATTTT. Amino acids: CASSPRGTGVNQPQHF.

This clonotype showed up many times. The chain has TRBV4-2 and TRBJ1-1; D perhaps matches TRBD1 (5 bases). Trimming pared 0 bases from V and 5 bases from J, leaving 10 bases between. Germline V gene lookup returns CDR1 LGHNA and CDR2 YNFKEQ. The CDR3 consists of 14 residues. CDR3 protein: CASSQDLGTTEAFF. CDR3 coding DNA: TGTGCCAGCAGCCAAGATTTGGGGACGACTGAAGCTTTCTTT.

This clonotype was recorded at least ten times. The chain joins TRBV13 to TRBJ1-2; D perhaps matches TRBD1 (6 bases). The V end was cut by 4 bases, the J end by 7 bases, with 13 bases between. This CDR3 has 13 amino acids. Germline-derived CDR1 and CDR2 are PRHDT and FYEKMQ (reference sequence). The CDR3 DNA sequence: TGTGCCAGCAGCTCCGACAGGCGGGGTGGCTACACCTTC. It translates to CASSSDRRGGYTF.

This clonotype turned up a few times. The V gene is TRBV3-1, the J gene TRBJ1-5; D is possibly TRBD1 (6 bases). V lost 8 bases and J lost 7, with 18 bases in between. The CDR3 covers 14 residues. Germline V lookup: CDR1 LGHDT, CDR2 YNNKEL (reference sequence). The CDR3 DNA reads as TGTGCCAGCGGGGGGGGCCCCTGGGCCCAGCCCCAGCATTTT. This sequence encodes CASGGGPWAQPQHF.

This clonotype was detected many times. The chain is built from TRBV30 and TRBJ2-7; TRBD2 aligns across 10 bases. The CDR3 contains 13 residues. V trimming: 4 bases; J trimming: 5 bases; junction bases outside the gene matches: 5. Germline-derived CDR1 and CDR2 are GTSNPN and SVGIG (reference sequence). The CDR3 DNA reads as TGTGCCTGGACTAGCGGGAGTTACCACGAGCAGTACTTC. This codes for CAWTSGSYHEQYF.

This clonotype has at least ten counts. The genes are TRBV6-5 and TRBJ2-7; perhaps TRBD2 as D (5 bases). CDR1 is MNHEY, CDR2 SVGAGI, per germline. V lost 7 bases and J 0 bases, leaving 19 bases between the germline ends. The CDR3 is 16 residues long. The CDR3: CASKEGVGLSSYEQYF. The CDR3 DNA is TGTGCCAGCAAAGAGGGAGTAGGGTTGAGCTCCTACGAGCAGTACTTC.

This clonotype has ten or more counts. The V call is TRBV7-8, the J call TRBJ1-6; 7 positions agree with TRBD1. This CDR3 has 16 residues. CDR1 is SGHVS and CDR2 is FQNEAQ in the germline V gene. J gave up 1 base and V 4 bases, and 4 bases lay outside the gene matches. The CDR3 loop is CASSSAGGSYNSPLHF. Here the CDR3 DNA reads TGTGCCAGCAGCTCCGCAGGGGGTTCCTATAATTCACCCCTCCACTTT.